The present entry profiles one TCR beta chain with its context. The sample holds many counts of this clonotype. It lacks a known antigen. No clone much larger than this one lies a single base away; base qualities are absent. The data originate from a study of human T cells and chemical hapten exposure listed by TCRdb under 2021. About the full investigation: For sensitization, 2% DPC in acetone was applied to a 2 cm by 2 cm area of upper inner arm skin. Twenty-nine alopecia patients provided blood for TCR sequencing at one to four time points (pre-sensitization, 2, 6 and 24 weeks). Libraries were pooled for sequencing, and variation in per-sample TCR yields was attributed mainly to small differences in library volumes within the pool. Patch testing was done on the upper back using Finn chambers containing 0.01% DPC, and results were scored after 6 days according to International Contact Dermatitis Research Group standards. Blood samples were taken from patients before sensitization (week 0) and at 2, 6 and about 24 weeks after DPC sensitization. Most of the patients in the cohort were female, and the cohort covered alopecia areata with under or over 50% scalp involvement, alopecia totalis and alopecia universalis. Patients additionally received weekly therapeutic DPC doses to the scalp throughout the roughly 24-week study period. This study followed changes in the peripheral blood TCR repertoire in vivo during primary and secondary sensitization of alopecia patients to the hapten diphenylcyclopropenone (DPC). Study-wide findings and limitations: Compared with pre-sensitization or healthy control sets, expanded TCRs formed significantly more large CDR3 similarity clusters, which is consistent with antigen-driven responses. Patch test score correlated positively with the number of PT1 expanded TCRs, reaching significance at thresholds 8, 16 and 32 but not at 4. No change with DPC sensitization was found in the number of TCRs above 1 in 1000 frequency, and no evidence of global repertoire structure alterations was found. Repeated subsampling changed both the strength of the expansion versus patch-test correlation and the threshold at which that correlation became significant. Because all patients had alopecia, a presumed autoimmune disease, the immune response of the patients might differ from that of healthy individuals.

This specimen's time point label, interpreted: patch test 2, 6 weeks after DPC sensitization. Per the publication, the treatment or condition label means: therapeutic diphenylcyclopropenone sensitization with weekly scalp DPC. At every patch-test visit, the blood draw took place before the patch test was put on. To be eligible, patients had to be aged 18 to 70, diagnosed with alopecia and judged suitable for DPC therapy, while pregnant patients were excluded. Total RNA was isolated from unfractionated whole blood collected in Tempus Blood RNA tubes. The protocol used for the library was RACE. Sequencing used a NextSeq 500. Library preparation attached unique molecular identifiers to individual cDNA molecules for quantitative, reproducible TCR counting. Each blood RNA sample was used to sequence both TCR alpha and TCR beta chains. Regarding the original processing steps: Samples had a median of approximately 93,000 TCRs, with a range from 23,224 to 690,600. V, J and CDR3 annotation of the TCR reads was carried out using the Decombinator software suite. For PS versus PT1 abundance plots, all samples were subsampled to the same number of TCRs (28,000). TCRs were defined as expanded if absent before sensitization and observed at least eight times at the 2-week time point. TCRdb took the public reads, trimmed them with fastp at Q25, ran MiXCR for clone calling and kept in-frame beta chains. Here each entry gathers all rows of one CDR3 protein and keeps the most common genes and DNA. TCRdb, not the authors, supplied the V and J calls. Here the sample has about 110,000 distinct CDR3 sequences; 9.2% occur a single time. The ten largest clonotypes hold 3% to 3.5% of the sample.

V and J are trimmed by 0 bases and 7 bases, and the gene matches miss 4 bases of the junction. CDR1 SGHVS and CDR2 FNYEAQ were looked up in the germline V gene. The CDR3 goes from the cysteine to the phenylalanine over 15 residues. The retained sequence is limited to the CDR3, 45 bases, with the frame set at the first base. The sequence was obtained from a woman in her thirties or forties with alopecia areata. Some clones in this sample may be carry-over from other donors' samples. The chain links TRBV7-6 with TRBJ2-1; TRBD2 lines up with 9 middle nucleotides. The sample was whole blood, taken in connection with sensitization to the hapten diphenylcyclopropenone (DPC). At the DNA level, the sequence is TGTGCCAGCAGCTTAGCAGCGGGGGGCTGGAATGAGCAGTTCTTC. This codes for CASSLAAGGWNEQFF.